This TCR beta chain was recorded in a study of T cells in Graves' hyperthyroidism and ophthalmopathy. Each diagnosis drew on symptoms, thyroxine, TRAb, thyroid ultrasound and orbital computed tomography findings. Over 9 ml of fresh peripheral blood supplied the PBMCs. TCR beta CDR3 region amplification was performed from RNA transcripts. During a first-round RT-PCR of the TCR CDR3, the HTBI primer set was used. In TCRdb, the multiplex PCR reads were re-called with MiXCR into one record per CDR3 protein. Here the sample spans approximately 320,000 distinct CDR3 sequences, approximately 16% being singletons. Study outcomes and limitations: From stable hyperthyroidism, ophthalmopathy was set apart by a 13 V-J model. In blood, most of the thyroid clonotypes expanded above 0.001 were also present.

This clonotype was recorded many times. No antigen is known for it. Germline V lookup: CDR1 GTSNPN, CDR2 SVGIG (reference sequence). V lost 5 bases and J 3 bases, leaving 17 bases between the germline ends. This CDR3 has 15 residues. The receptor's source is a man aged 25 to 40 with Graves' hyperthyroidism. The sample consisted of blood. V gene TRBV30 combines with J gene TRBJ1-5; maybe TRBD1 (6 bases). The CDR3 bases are TGTGCCTGGTCTTCAGGGACACCAATCAATCAGCCCCAGCATTTT. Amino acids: CAWSSGTPINQPQHF.